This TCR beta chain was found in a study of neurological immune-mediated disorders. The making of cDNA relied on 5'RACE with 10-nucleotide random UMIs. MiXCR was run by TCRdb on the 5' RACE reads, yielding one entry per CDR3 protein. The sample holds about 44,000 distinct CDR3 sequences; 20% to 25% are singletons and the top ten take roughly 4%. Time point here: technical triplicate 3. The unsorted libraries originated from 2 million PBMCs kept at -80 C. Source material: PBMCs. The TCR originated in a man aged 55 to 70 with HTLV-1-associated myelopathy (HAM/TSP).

As DNA, the CDR3 is TGTGCCAGTAGTGCGGCCTCGAACTACGAGCAGTACTTC. This codes for CASSAASNYEQYF. This chain joins TRBV27 and TRBJ2-7; D not certain. The germline CDR1 and CDR2 sequences are MNHEY and SMNVEV (reference sequence). Trimming shortened V by 9 bases and J by 3 bases, and 15 bases separated the two germline ends. The CDR3 length is 13 residues.